The source of this TCR beta chain is a study of blood T cell repertoires in COVID-19. Whole-study context: Some COVID-19 samples were acute and others convalescent; all came from the United States, Italy and Spain. PBMCs, B-cell-depleted T cells, or T cells were the source of the cDNA or gDNA that made up the material.

As originally analysed: It was from reference gene primer amplification that nucleated cell counts were estimated. Sequenced by immunoSEQ multiplex PCR; TCRdb stores in-frame clones only, minus some. V, J and clone size are those of that table, while D and trimming were read from the DNA. Here the sample spans about 190,000 clones, approximately 84% being singletons. CDR1 is MNHEY and CDR2 is SVGAGI in the germline V gene. The V end lost 2 bases, the J end lost 7 bases, and 15 bases lay between the germline ends. This CDR3 has 14 residues. Sequenced: peripheral blood. This chain uses TRBV6-5 with TRBJ2-7, with TRBD2 as a possible D gene (5 bases). The receptor was derived from a woman in her 70s with active or convalescent COVID-19. The DNA of the CDR3 is TGTGCCAGCAGTTACGTCGATCGGAGGTGGGAGCAGTACTTC. Translated, it gives CASSYVDRRWEQYF.